This T cell receptor beta chain was obtained from a study of shared clonotypes between healthy human individuals. This clone has only one observation. This sample also contains other DNA sequences that code for the same CDR3. V gave up 4 bases and J gave up 3 bases, with 4 bases separating them. Germline CDR1 SEHNR, CDR2 FQNEAQ (reference sequence). The CDR3 has 11 residues. The naive CD8 fraction comprised CD45RO-negative cells positively selected for CCR7 and excluded terminally differentiated effector memory CD45RA+ cells. Method: immunoSEQ multiplex PCR; TCRdb's copy keeps in-frame clones and lacks some. This table holds around 2,000,000 clones, around 96% found once.

This receptor was identified in a man between 18 and 29 years old in good health. This rearrangement joins TRBV7-9 to TRBJ2-7, with unresolved D. The sequenced sample consisted of naive CD8+ T cells sorted from blood. This chain's CDR3 is CASSSDYEQYF. DNA of the CDR3: TGTGCCAGCAGCTCGGACTACGAGCAGTACTTC.